This TCR beta chain was sequenced in a study of cytomegalovirus exposure and HLA in healthy donors. Study-level points and caveats: A list of 150 to 200 TCR beta chains associated with cytomegalovirus was given.

Donors came from a validation cohort of about 120 subjects, distinct from the first 666-subject cohort. Points on this clone: Its cognate antigen is unknown.

Generated by immunoSEQ multiplex PCR, the TCRdb table keeps only in-frame clones and is missing some. The sample has about 64,000 clones, about 91% seen once. What was sequenced was PBMCs. The source is a woman under 30 in good health and CMV-seronegative.

CDR3 in amino acids: CATRDRGVHRTEAFF. As DNA, the CDR3 is TGTGCCACCCGGGACAGGGGGGTCCACCGCACTGAAGCTTTCTTT. The chain joins TRBV2 to TRBJ1-1, with TRBD1 matching over 11 bases. The CDR3 is made up of 15 amino acids. The V gene's germline CDR1 is SNHLY and CDR2 FYNNEI. J lost 4 bases, V lost 10 bases, and 11 bases had no gene match. The entire variable domain, with the rest obtained from reference TRBV2 and TRBJ1-1, is as follows: EPEVTQTPSHQVTQMGQEVILRCVPISNHLYFYWYRQILGQKVEFLVSFYNNEISEKSEIFDDQFSVERPDGSNFTLKIRSTKLEDSAMYFCATRDRGVHRTEAFFGQGTRLTVV.